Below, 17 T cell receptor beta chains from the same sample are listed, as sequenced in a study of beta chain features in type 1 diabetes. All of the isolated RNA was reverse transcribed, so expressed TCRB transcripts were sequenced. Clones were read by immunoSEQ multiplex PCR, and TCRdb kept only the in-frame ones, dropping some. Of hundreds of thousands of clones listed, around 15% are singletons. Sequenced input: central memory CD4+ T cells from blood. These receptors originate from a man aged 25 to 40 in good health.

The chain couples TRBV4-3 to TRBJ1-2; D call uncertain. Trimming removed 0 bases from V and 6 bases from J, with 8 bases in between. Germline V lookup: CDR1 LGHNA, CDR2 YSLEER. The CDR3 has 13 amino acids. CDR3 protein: CASSQDRWNGYTF. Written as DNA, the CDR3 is TGCGCCAGCAGCCAAGATAGATGGAATGGCTACACCTTC.

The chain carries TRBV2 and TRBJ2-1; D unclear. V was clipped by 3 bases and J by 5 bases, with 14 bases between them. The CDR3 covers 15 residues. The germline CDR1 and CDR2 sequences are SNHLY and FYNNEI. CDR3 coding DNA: TGTGCCAGCAGTGATGTGGCAGGACCTAACAATGAGCAGTTCTTC. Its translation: CASSDVAGPNNEQFF.

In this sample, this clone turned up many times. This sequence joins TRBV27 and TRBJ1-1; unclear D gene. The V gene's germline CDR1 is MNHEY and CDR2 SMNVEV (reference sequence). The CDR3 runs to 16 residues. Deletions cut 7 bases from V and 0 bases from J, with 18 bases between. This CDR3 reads CASTSQGRGLNTEAFF. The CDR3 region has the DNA TGTGCCAGCACCTCGCAAGGGCGGGGATTGAACACTGAAGCTTTCTTT.

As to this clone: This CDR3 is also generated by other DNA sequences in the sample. The CDR3 bases are TGTGCCAGTAGTATCTCCACGGGAGGTTATGGCTACACCTTC. This codes for CASSISTGGYGYTF. The chain joins TRBV19 to TRBJ1-2; D is unclear. Germline CDR1 LNHDA, CDR2 SQIVND (reference sequence). V was shortened by 3 bases and J by 5 bases, with 13 bases between the two germline ends. The CDR3 length is 14 residues.

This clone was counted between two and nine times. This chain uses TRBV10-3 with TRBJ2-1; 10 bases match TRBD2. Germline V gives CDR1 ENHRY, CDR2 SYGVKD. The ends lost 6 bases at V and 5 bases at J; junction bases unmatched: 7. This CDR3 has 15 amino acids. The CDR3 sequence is CAIRGTSAKHNEQFF. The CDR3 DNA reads TGTGCCATCAGGGGGACTAGCGCAAAACACAATGAGCAGTTCTTC.

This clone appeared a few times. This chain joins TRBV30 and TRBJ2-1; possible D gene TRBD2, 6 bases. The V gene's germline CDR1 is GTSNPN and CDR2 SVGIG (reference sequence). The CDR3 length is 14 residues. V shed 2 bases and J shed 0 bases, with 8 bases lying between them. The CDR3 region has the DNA TGTGCCTGGAGTAGCGGGTCCTCCTACAATGAGCAGTTCTTC. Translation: CAWSSGSSYNEQFF.

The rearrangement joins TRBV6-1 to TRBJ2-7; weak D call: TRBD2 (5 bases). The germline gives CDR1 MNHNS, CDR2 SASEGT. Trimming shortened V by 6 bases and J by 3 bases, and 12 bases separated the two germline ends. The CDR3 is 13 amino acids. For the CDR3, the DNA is TGTGCCAGCAGCTACGGACGGGACTACGAGCAGTACGTC. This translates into CASSYGRDYEQYV.

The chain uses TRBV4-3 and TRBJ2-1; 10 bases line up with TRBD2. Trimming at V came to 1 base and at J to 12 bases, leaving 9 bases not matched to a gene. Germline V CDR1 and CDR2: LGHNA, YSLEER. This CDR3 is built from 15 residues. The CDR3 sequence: CASSQGSSGGPTQFF. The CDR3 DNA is TGCGCCAGCAGCCAAGGATCTAGCGGGGGCCCGACGCAGTTCTTC.

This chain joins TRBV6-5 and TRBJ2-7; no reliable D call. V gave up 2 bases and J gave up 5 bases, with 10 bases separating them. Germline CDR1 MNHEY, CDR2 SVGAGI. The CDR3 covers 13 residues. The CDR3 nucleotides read TGTGCCAGCAGTTACCGGATCCGAGACGAGCAGTACTTC. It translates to CASSYRIRDEQYF.

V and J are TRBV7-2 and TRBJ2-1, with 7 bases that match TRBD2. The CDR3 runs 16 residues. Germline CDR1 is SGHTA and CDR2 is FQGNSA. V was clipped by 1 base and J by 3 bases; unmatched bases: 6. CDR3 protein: CASSLGSGTIYNEQFF. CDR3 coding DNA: TGTGCCAGCAGCTTAGGGAGCGGGACGATCTACAATGAGCAGTTCTTC.

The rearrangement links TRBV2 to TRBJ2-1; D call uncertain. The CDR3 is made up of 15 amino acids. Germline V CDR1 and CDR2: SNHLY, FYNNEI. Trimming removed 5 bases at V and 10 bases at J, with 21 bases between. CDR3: CASSPLTETKREQFF. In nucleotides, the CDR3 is TGTGCCAGCAGTCCTTTAACAGAGACGAAGAGGGAGCAGTTCTTC.

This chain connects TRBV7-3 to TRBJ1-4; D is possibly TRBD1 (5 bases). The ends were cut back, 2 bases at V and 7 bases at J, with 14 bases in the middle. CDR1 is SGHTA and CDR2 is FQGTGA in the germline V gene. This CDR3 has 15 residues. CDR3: CASSLVAREVEKLFF. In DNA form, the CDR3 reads TGTGCCAGCAGCTTAGTAGCCAGGGAGGTTGAAAAACTGTTTTTT.

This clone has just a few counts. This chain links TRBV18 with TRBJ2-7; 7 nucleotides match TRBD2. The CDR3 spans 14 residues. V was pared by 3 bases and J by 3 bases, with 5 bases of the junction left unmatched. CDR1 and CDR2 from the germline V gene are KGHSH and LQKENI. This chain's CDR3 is CASSPSQRDYEQYV. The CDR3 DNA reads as TGTGCCAGCTCACCGAGCCAGCGGGACTACGAGCAGTACGTC.

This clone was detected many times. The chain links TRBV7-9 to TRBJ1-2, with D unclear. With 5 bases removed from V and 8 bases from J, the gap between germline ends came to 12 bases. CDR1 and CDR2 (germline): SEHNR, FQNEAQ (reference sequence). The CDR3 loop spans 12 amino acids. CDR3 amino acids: CASSRRSGGYTF. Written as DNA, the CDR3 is TGTGCCAGCAGCCGGCGGTCGGGAGGCTACACCTTC.

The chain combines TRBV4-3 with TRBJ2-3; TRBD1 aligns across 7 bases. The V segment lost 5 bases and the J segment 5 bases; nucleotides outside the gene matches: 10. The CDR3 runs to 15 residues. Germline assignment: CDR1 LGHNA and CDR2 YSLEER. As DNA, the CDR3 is TGCGCCAGCAGCACCTCCGGGACAGTTAAAGATACGCAGTATTTT. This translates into CASSTSGTVKDTQYF.

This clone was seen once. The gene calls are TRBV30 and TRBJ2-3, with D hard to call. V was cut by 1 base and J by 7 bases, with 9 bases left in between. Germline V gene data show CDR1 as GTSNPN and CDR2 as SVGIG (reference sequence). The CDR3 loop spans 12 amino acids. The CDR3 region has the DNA TGTGCCTGGAGTGCCTCCTCCTATACGCAGTATTTT. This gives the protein CAWSASSYTQYF.

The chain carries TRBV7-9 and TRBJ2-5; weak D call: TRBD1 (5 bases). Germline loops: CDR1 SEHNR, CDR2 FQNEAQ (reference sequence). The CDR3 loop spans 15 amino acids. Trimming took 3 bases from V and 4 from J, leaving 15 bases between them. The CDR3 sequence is CASSFIKGPGETQYF. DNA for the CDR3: TGTGCCAGCAGCTTTATCAAGGGGCCAGGAGAGACCCAGTACTTC.